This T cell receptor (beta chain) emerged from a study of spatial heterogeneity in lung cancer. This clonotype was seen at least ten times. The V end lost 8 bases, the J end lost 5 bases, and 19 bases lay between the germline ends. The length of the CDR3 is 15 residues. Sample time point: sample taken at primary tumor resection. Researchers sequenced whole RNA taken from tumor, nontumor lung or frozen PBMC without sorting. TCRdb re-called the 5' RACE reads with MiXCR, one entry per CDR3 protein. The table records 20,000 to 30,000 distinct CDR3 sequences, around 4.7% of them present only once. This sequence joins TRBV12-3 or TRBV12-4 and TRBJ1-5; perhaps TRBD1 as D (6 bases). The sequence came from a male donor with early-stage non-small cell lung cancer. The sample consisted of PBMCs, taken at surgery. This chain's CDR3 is CASSKGGWLHQPQHF. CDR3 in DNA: TGTGCCAGCTCGAAAGGGGGATGGCTGCATCAGCCCCAGCATTTT.